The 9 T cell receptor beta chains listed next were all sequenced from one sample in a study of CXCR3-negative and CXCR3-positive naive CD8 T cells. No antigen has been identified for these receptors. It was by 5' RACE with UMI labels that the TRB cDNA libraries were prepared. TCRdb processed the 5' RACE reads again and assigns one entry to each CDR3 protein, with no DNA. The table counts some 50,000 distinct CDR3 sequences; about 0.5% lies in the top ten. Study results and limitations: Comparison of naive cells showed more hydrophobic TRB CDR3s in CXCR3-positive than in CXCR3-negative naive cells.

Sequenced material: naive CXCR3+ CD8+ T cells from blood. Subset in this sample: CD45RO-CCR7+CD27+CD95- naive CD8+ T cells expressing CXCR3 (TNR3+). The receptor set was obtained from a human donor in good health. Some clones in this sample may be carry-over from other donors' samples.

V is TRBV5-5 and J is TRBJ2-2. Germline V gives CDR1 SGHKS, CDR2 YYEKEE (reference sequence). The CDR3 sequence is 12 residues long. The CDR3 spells CASSLSTGELFF.

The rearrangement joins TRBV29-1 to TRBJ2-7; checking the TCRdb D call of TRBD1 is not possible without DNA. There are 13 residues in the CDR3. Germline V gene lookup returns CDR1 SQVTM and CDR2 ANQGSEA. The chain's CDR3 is CSAQRGPGNEQYF.

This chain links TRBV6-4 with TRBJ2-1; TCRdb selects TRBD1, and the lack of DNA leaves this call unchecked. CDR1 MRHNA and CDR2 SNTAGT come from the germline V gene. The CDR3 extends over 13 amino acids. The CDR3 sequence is CASSDSDRDRQFF.

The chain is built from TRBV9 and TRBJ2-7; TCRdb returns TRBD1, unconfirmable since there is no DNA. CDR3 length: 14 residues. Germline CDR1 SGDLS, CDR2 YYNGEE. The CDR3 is CASSVDRGGDEQYF. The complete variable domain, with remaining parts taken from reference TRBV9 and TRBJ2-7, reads DSGVTQTPKHLITATGQRVTLRCSPRSGDLSVYWYQQSLDQGLQFLIQYYNGEERAKGNILERFSAQQFPDLHSELNLSSLELGDSALYFCASSVDRGGDEQYFGPGTRLTVT.

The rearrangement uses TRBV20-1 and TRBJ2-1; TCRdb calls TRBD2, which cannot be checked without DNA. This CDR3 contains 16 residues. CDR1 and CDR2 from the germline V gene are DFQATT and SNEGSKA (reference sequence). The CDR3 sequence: CSASLTRLAGVHEQFF.

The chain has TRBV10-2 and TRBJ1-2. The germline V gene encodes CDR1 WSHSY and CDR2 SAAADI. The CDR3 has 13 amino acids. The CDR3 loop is CASSESKLDGYTF.

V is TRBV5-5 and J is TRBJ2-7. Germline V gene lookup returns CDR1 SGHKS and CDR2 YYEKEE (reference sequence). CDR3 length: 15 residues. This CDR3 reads CASSSGLKEMDEQYF.

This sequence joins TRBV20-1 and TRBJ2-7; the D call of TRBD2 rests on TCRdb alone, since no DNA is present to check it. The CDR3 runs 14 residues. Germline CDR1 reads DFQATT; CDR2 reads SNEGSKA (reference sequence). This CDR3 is CSAKSLGRDYEQYF.

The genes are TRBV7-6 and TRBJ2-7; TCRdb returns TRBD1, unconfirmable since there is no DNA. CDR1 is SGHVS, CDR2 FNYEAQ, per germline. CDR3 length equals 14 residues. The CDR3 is CASSLTLRGYEQYF.